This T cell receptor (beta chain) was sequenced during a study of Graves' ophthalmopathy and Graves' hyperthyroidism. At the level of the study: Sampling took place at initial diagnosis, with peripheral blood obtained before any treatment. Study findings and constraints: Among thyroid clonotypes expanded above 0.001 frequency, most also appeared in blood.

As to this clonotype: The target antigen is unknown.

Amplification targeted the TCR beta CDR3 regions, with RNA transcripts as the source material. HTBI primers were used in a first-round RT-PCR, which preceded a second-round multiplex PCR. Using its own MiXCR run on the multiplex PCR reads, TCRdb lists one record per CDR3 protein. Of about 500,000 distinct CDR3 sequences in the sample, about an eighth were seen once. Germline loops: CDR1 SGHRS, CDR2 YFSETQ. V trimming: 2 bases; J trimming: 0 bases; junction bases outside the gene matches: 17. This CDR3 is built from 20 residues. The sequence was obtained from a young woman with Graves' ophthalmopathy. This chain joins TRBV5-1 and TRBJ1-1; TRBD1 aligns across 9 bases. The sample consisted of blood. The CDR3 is CASSFWTGAVSGYLNTEAFF. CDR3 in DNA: TGCGCCAGCAGCTTCTGGACAGGGGCTGTGTCCGGGTACCTGAACACTGAAGCTTTCTTT.